The 25 T cell receptor beta chains listed next were all sequenced from one sample in a study of blood T cell repertoires in COVID-19. Assay: immunoSEQ multiplex PCR; the TCRdb copy retains only in-frame clones and omits some. The data show over 250,000 clones, approximately 86% seen once. The specimen was PBMCs or T cells enriched from blood (not recorded which). All receptors derive from a woman aged 18-29 years who had recovered from COVID-19.

To note about this clone: The same CDR3 also results from other DNA sequences found in this sample. This chain joins TRBV3-1 (or the pseudogene TRBV3-2) and TRBJ1-5; no reliable D call. Germline V gene sequence: CDR1 LGHDT, CDR2 YNNKEL (reference sequence). CDR3 length: 13 residues. V was trimmed by 0 bases and J by 3 bases, leaving 3 bases between them. The CDR3 coding sequence is TGTGCCAGCAGCCAAGATCTCAATCAGCCCCAGCATTTT. It is translated as CASSQDLNQPQHF.

This rearrangement joins TRBV5-1 to TRBJ2-3; D gene uncertain. Germline V gene data show CDR1 as SGHRS and CDR2 as YFSETQ. The CDR3 contains 12 residues. Trimming cost V 4 bases and J 2 bases, with 5 bases left between them. The CDR3 coding sequence is TGCGCCAGCAGCCCAAACACAGATACGCAGTATTTT. Translation: CASSPNTDTQYF.

Written as DNA, the CDR3 is TGTGCCAGCAGCGTAGCGGACCAGGGGTTCTATGGCTACACCTTC. It is translated as CASSVADQGFYGYTF. The chain has TRBV9 and TRBJ1-2; possibly TRBD1 for D (6 bases). The V end lost 0 bases, the J end lost 4 bases, and 13 bases lay between the germline ends. The germline V gene encodes CDR1 SGDLS and CDR2 YYNGEE. This CDR3 contains 15 residues.

The V and J genes are TRBV7-3 and TRBJ2-1; 7 bases agree with TRBD2. The CDR3 is 15 amino acids. The germline gives CDR1 SGHTA, CDR2 FQGTGA. V lost 2 bases to trimming and J lost 2 bases; unmatched junction nucleotides: 3. CDR3 sequence (DNA): TGTGCCAGCAGCTTAGGGACTACTACCTACAATGAGCAGTTCTTC. Its protein is CASSLGTTTYNEQFF.

This clone was seen many times. The CDR3 nucleotides read TGTGCCAGCAGCCCTAGGGTCAGCGGGGAGTTCTCAGGCGAGCAGTACTTC. Translating it yields CASSPRVSGEFSGEQYF. This chain connects TRBV3-1 (or the pseudogene TRBV3-2) to TRBJ2-7; 7 nucleotides align to TRBD2. Germline CDR1 and CDR2: LGHDT and YNNKEL (reference sequence). Trimming took 4 bases from V and 6 from J; bases not matched to a gene: 18. The CDR3 covers 17 residues.

The rearrangement links TRBV6-2 or TRBV6-3 to TRBJ2-3, with unresolved D. The CDR3 covers 15 residues. Germline V lookup: CDR1 MNHEY, CDR2 SVGEGT. V was trimmed by 1 base and J by 4 bases, leaving 12 bases between them. This CDR3 reads CASSYYSGPADTQYF. The CDR3 coding sequence is TGTGCCAGCAGTTACTACTCGGGTCCGGCAGATACGCAGTATTTT.

The chain links TRBV27 to TRBJ2-1; D is uncertain. V lost 4 bases and J lost 0, with 10 bases in between. CDR1 MNHEY and CDR2 SMNVEV come from the germline V gene (reference sequence). CDR3 length: 15 residues. DNA for the CDR3: TGTGCCAGCAGTTCCTTCACGGGCTCCTACAATGAGCAGTTCTTC. Its protein is CASSSFTGSYNEQFF.

This chain connects TRBV12-3 or TRBV12-4 to TRBJ1-1, with 8 bases aligning to TRBD1. Trimming at V came to 3 bases and at J to 10 bases, leaving 7 bases not matched to a gene. The length of the CDR3 is 13 residues. The CDR3 here is CASSLRDRQRAFF. CDR3 bases: TGTGCCAGCAGTTTGCGGGACAGGCAAAGAGCTTTCTTT.

CDR3 bases: TGTGCCAGCAGCAGAGACTGGGATACGCAGTATTTT. This translates into CASSRDWDTQYF. V usage is TRBV21-1 and J usage is TRBJ2-3; TRBD2, the table's D call, lacks a check against the DNA. TRBV21-1 is a recognized pseudogene. CDR3 length: 12 residues.

V usage is TRBV7-8 and J usage is TRBJ1-5; perhaps TRBD1 as D (6 bases). Germline assignment: CDR1 SGHVS and CDR2 FQNEAQ. This CDR3 has 17 residues. The V end lost 0 bases, the J end lost 0 bases, and 12 bases lay between the germline ends. Here the CDR3 reads CASSLASRGYSNQPQHF. CDR3 DNA: TGTGCCAGCAGCTTAGCTAGCAGGGGATATAGCAATCAGCCCCAGCATTTT.

V gene TRBV11-3 combines with J gene TRBJ1-1; 9 bases are shared with TRBD1. The ends lost 5 bases at V and 1 base at J; junction bases unmatched: 8. The germline V gene encodes CDR1 SGHNT and CDR2 YENEEA. The CDR3 sequence is 16 residues long. The CDR3 nucleotides are TGTGCCAGCAGCCGGACAGGGGTCGAAAAGAACACTGAAGCTTTCTTT. As protein: CASSRTGVEKNTEAFF.

The chain employs TRBV2 and TRBJ2-3, with 7 bases identical to TRBD2. The CDR3 extends over 13 amino acids. J gave up 5 bases and V 8 bases, and 7 bases lay outside the gene matches. Germline V gene data show CDR1 as SNHLY and CDR2 as FYNNEI. CDR3 DNA sequence: TGTGCCAGCGGGGGGGGAGTGGGAGATACGCAGTATTTT. Its protein is CASGGGVGDTQYF.

The V gene is TRBV4-1, the J gene TRBJ2-5; 11 bases match TRBD2. With 2 bases clipped from V and 1 base from J, the junction kept 6 bases outside the gene matches. Germline values: CDR1 MGHRA, CDR2 YSYEKL. The length of the CDR3 is 17 residues. CDR3 amino acids: CASSQRRTSGFQETQYF. In DNA form, the CDR3 reads TGCGCCAGCAGCCAAAGGCGGACTAGCGGGTTCCAAGAGACCCAGTACTTC.

The chain couples TRBV4-3 to TRBJ2-5; D might be TRBD1 (5 bases). Trimming shortened V by 1 base and J by 4 bases, and 10 bases separated the two germline ends. The CDR3 extends over 14 amino acids. CDR1 is LGHNA, CDR2 YSLEER, per germline. The DNA of the CDR3 is TGCGCCAGCAGCCAAGCAGGGATGGGAGAGACCCAGTACTTC. Its translation is CASSQAGMGETQYF.

The CDR3: CATSRGDRTNEKLFF. CDR3 nucleotide sequence: TGTGCCACCAGCAGAGGTGACAGAACTAATGAAAAACTGTTTTTT. The chain joins TRBV15 to TRBJ1-4; D is perhaps TRBD1 (5 bases). Germline V gene lookup returns CDR1 LNHNV and CDR2 YYDKDF (reference sequence). With 1 base removed from V and 1 base from J, the gap between germline ends came to 7 bases. CDR3 length: 15 residues.

This chain uses TRBV20-1 with TRBJ2-1; no firm D call. The CDR3 is 11 residues long. Germline V gives CDR1 DFQATT, CDR2 SNEGSKA (reference sequence). V lost 6 bases to trimming and J lost 4 bases, with 7 bases between them. The CDR3 is CSAVQYNEQFF. Written as DNA, the CDR3 is TGCAGTGCAGTACAGTACAATGAGCAGTTCTTC.

V gene TRBV5-5 combines with J gene TRBJ1-5; D is perhaps TRBD1 (5 bases). Per germline, CDR1 SGHKS and CDR2 YYEKEE (reference sequence). The CDR3 sequence is 16 residues long. The V and J ends lost 0 bases and 0 bases respectively, with 10 bases between them. As DNA, the CDR3 is TGTGCCAGCAGCTTGGAGGGGCCCTATAGCAATCAGCCCCAGCATTTT. Encoded protein: CASSLEGPYSNQPQHF.

V gene TRBV27 combines with J gene TRBJ2-1; the match to TRBD2 covers 10 bases. Germline-derived CDR1 and CDR2 are MNHEY and SMNVEV (reference sequence). V shed 5 bases, J shed 3 bases, and the junction held 1 base outside the gene matches. This CDR3 has 14 residues. CDR3 DNA: TGTGCCAGCAGTGCTAGCGGGGGCTACAATGAGCAGTTCTTC. It is translated as CASSASGGYNEQFF.

The CDR3, as DNA: TGTGCCAGCAGCCCAACCGGGACTAGCGGGAGTAATGAGCAGTTCTTC. This encodes CASSPTGTSGSNEQFF. The chain links TRBV9 to TRBJ2-1, with 14 bases identical to TRBD2. V lost 4 bases to trimming and J lost 7 bases; unmatched junction nucleotides: 7. This CDR3 has 16 amino acids. Germline CDR1 and CDR2: SGDLS and YYNGEE.

The chain couples TRBV15 to TRBJ2-5; TRBD1 aligns across 9 bases. With 0 bases clipped from V and 6 bases from J, the junction kept 5 bases outside the gene matches. Germline V lookup: CDR1 LNHNV, CDR2 YYDKDF (reference sequence). The length of the CDR3 is 15 residues. The CDR3 sequence: CATSRDLGQGQTQYF. CDR3 nucleotides: TGTGCCACCAGCAGAGATTTGGGACAGGGACAGACCCAGTACTTC.

The genes are TRBV25-1 and TRBJ1-5; the D is unclear. This CDR3 contains 13 residues. The V gene's germline CDR1 is MGHDK and CDR2 SYGVNS. Trimming left V 3 bases short and J 4 bases short, with 7 bases between. The CDR3 region has the DNA TGTGCCAGCAGTGATTCGGGAAATCAGCCCCAGCATTTT. As protein: CASSDSGNQPQHF.

This chain links TRBV21-1 with TRBJ2-1; the tabulated D call, TRBD2, remains unverified against the DNA. TRBV21-1 constitutes a pseudogene. The CDR3 spans 17 residues. The CDR3 region has the DNA TGTGCCAGCAGCAAAGGTATTCGGTCTAAGACCTACAATGAGCAGTTCTTC. Protein sequence: CASSKGIRSKTYNEQFF.

This sequence joins TRBV2 and TRBJ1-2; tentatively, D is TRBD1 (6 bases). This CDR3 comprises 13 residues. The germline gives CDR1 SNHLY, CDR2 FYNNEI. The V gene lost 6 bases and the J gene lost 5 bases, with 13 bases spanning the gap. The CDR3 loop is CASREQGLYGYTF. CDR3 sequence (DNA): TGTGCCAGCAGGGAACAGGGTCTATATGGCTACACCTTC.

This rearrangement joins TRBV3-1 (or the pseudogene TRBV3-2) to TRBJ2-1, with 11 bases lining up with TRBD1. The germline CDR1 and CDR2 sequences are LGHDT and YNNKEL (reference sequence). After removal of 1 base from V and 5 bases from J, the junction contained 4 bases not matched to a gene. This CDR3 comprises 16 residues. The CDR3 loop reads CASSQAGQGVHNEQFF. In DNA, the CDR3 is TGTGCCAGCAGCCAAGCGGGACAGGGGGTTCACAATGAGCAGTTCTTC.

V is TRBV7-2 and J is TRBJ2-7; 11 positions agree with TRBD1. J gave up 3 bases and V 3 bases, and 4 bases lay outside the gene matches. This CDR3 contains 15 residues. CDR1 is SGHTA and CDR2 is FQGNSA in the germline V gene. Written as DNA, the CDR3 is TGTGCCAGCAGCTTGGCGGGACAGGGGGTCTACGAGCAGTACTTC. As protein: CASSLAGQGVYEQYF.